This is a list of T cell receptor beta chains from one sample in a study of shared clonotypes between healthy human individuals. Sequencing was performed with immunoSEQ multiplex PCR; in TCRdb, only in-frame clones are kept and a portion is missing. Counted here are just over 2,000,000 clones, over 85% occurring once; the ten biggest clones make up 0.13%. Sequencing input: naive CD4+ T cells sorted from blood. All receptors come from a man younger than 35 in good health. Both conserved end residues are part of each CDR3. The order of the fields is clone size, D gene, J gene, V gene, CDR3 length, CDR3 DNA, CDR3 protein. The D gene is left open where the match is weak. Size tells how often a clone was seen (once, few, many) or the class of an expanded clone, and some rows leave it out.

- | - | TRBJ1-4 | TRBV4-1 | 16 | TGCGCCAGCAGGGGGCTGGTGGAACTCGGGGGAGAAAAACTGTTTTTT | CASRGLVELGGEKLFF
few | - | TRBJ1-2 | TRBV18 | 13 | TGTGCCAGCTCACAAGGGGAGGCCTATGGCTACACCTTC | CASSQGEAYGYTF
- | - | TRBJ2-7 | TRBV7-9 | 13 | TGTGCCAGCAGCTTGCGTACCGCCTACGAGCAGTACTTC | CASSLRTAYEQYF
- | - | TRBJ1-5 | TRBV18 | 15 | TGTGCCAGCTCACCCGGATCGGCGGGCAATCAGCCCCAGCATTTT | CASSPGSAGNQPQHF
- | TRBD2 | TRBJ2-7 | TRBV5-6 | 14 | TGTGCCAGCACCGCCGCACTAGCGTTTAACGAGCAGTACTTC | CASTAALAFNEQYF
- | TRBD2 | TRBJ2-3 | TRBV4-1 | 16 | TGCGCCAGCAGCCAACACGAGACTAGCGGCACAGATACGCAGTATTTT | CASSQHETSGTDTQYF
- | TRBD2 | TRBJ2-7 | TRBV15 | 15 | TGTGCCACCAGCAGAGATGGGACTAGATCCTACGAGCAGTACTTC | CATSRDGTRSYEQYF
few | - | TRBJ1-6 | TRBV7-9 | 14 | TGTGCCAGCAGCTTAGTACAGGCGGGTTCACCCCTCCACTTT | CASSLVQAGSPLHF
- | TRBD2 | TRBJ2-5 | TRBV6-5 | 15 | TGTGCCAGCAGTCTGCTAGCGGGAGGGCGTGAGACCCAGTACTTC | CASSLLAGGRETQYF
- | TRBD1 | TRBJ2-1 | TRBV29-1 | 14 | TGCAGCGTGAAGGGGGCGACATCCTACAATGAGCAGTTCTTC | CSVKGATSYNEQFF
- | - | TRBJ1-5 | TRBV4-2 | 15 | TGTGCCAGCAGCCAAGAGGGCAGGTCCAATCAGCCCCAGCATTTT | CASSQEGRSNQPQHF
once | TRBD1 | TRBJ1-6 | TRBV2 | 15 | TGTGCCAGCAGTGAATTGCAGGGGGGAAATTCACCCCTCCACTTT | CASSELQGGNSPLHF
- | - | TRBJ2-2 | TRBV7-2 | 16 | TGTGCCAGCAGCTTAGCGGCGTCAGTGAACACCGGGGAGCTGTTTTTT | CASSLAASVNTGELFF
- | TRBD2 | TRBJ2-5 | TRBV5-1 | 13 | TGCGCCAGCAGCCCAGGACTAGCGGAGACCCAGTACTTC | CASSPGLAETQYF
- | TRBD2 | TRBJ2-7 | TRBV5-4 | 15 | TGTGCCAGCAGCTCTGCCGGACTAGCACGGAACGAGCAGTACTTC | CASSSAGLARNEQYF
- | TRBD2 | TRBJ2-3 | TRBV15 | 17 | TGTGCCACCAGCCTTCACCGGGGAGCGGGGAGCACAGATACGCAGTATTTT | CATSLHRGAGSTDTQYF
- | TRBD1 | TRBJ1-2 | TRBV4-3 | 17 | TGCGCCAGCAGCCAAGATTTACGAGACAGGGAGGACTATGGCTACACCTTC | CASSQDLRDREDYGYTF
once | TRBD1 | TRBJ2-5 | TRBV4-1 | 14 | TGCGCCAGCAGCCGGGGACAGTTCCAAGAGACCCAGTACTTC | CASSRGQFQETQYF
- | - | TRBJ2-4 | TRBV4-1 | 17 | TGCGCCAGCAGCCAAGATTTTAGTCTCGTAGCCAAAAACATTCAGTACTTC | CASSQDFSLVAKNIQYF
- | - | TRBJ1-3 | TRBV10-3 | 14 | TGTGCCACCGGGCCACAGGGATCTGGAAACACCATATATTTT | CATGPQGSGNTIYF
- | TRBD1 | TRBJ1-2 | TRBV5-1 | 15 | TGCGCCAGCAGCGCGGGGACAGGGGGCGACTATGGCTACACCTTC | CASSAGTGGDYGYTF
- | TRBD1 | TRBJ2-7 | TRBV6-6 | 14 | TGTGCCAGCACTGGGGACAGGGATACCTACGAGCAGTACTTC | CASTGDRDTYEQYF
- | - | TRBJ1-1 | TRBV6-6 | 12 | TGTGCCAGCAGCTCCCGGGGGACTGAAGCTTTCTTT | CASSSRGTEAFF
- | TRBD1 | TRBJ2-7 | TRBV6-1 | 14 | TGTGCCAGCAGTCTTCGGGACAGGGGGCTGGAGCAGTACTTC | CASSLRDRGLEQYF
- | - | TRBJ2-5 | TRBV6-5 | 12 | TGTGCCAGCAGTTCGGGAGCGGGGACCCAGTACTTC | CASSSGAGTQYF
- | - | TRBJ2-6 | TRBV27 | 14 | TGTGCCAGCAGTTTTGAGGCTGGGGCCAACGTCCTGACTTTC | CASSFEAGANVLTF
- | - | TRBJ2-5 | TRBV5-1 | 15 | TGCGCCAGCAGCCCTCAGGCCGGGGTTGGAGAGACCCAGTACTTC | CASSPQAGVGETQYF
- | - | TRBJ2-5 | TRBV2 | 11 | TGTGCCAGCAGTGGGGGTGAGACCCAGTACTTC | CASSGGETQYF
- | - | TRBJ2-7 | TRBV10-3 | 15 | TGTGCCATCAGTGAGTCAGAGGGAAAGGCCTACGAGCAGTACTTC | CAISESEGKAYEQYF
- | TRBD2 | TRBJ2-7 | TRBV5-1 | 15 | TGCGCCAGCAGCTCGACTAGCGGGAGTACCTACGAGCAGTACTTC | CASSSTSGSTYEQYF
- | - | TRBJ2-4 | TRBV30 | 16 | TGTGCCTGGAGTACGAGGAGGACACTAGCCAAAAACATTCAGTACTTC | CAWSTRRTLAKNIQYF
- | TRBD1 | TRBJ1-2 | TRBV5-4 | 13 | TGTGCCAGCAGCCGGCGACAGGGGGGTGGCTACACCTTC | CASSRRQGGGYTF
- | - | TRBJ2-6 | TRBV4-1 | 19 | TGCGCCAGCAGCCAAGATAGAACAGGTGATTACTCTGGGGCCAACGTCCTGACTTTC | CASSQDRTGDYSGANVLTF
- | - | TRBJ2-7 | TRBV5-1 | 15 | TGCGCCAGCAGCTGGGGAGGTGGCAGGGGTTTGGAGCAGTACTTC | CASSWGGGRGLEQYF
- | TRBD1 | TRBJ1-6 | TRBV6-5 | 15 | TGTGCCAGCAGGCCTAAACAGGGGAACAATTCACCCCTCCACTTT | CASRPKQGNNSPLHF
once | TRBD1 | TRBJ2-2 | TRBV11-2 | 17 | TGTGCCAGCAGCTCCCTGCGGACAGGGGGTTACACCGGGGAGCTGTTTTTT | CASSSLRTGGYTGELFF
- | - | TRBJ2-7 | TRBV5-1 | 14 | TGCGCCAGCAGCCCAAGACAGGAAACCTACGAGCAGTACTTC | CASSPRQETYEQYF
- | TRBD2 | TRBJ2-7 | TRBV6-5 | 13 | TGTGCCAGCAGATCACTAGCGGACTACGAGCAGTACTTC | CASRSLADYEQYF
- | - | TRBJ1-2 | TRBV19 | 14 | TGTGCCAGTAGTCCCCCGGGTAGCAACTATGGCTACACCTTC | CASSPPGSNYGYTF
once | TRBD2 | TRBJ2-3 | TRBV4-3 | 17 | TGCGCCAGCAGCCAATTTAGCGGGAGAGTCGGCACAGATACGCAGTATTTT | CASSQFSGRVGTDTQYF
- | - | TRBJ2-3 | TRBV28 | 15 | TGTGCCAGCAGTTTGAGAACATCTAGCACAGATACGCAGTATTTT | CASSLRTSSTDTQYF
- | - | TRBJ1-2 | TRBV28 | 15 | TGTGCCAGCAGCTCACCCGTGGGGCACCGGGGAGGCTACACCTTC | CASSSPVGHRGGYTF
- | TRBD1 | TRBJ1-4 | TRBV5-1 | 15 | TGCGCCAGCAGCTGGAAGGGGGCGCCCAATGAAAAACTGTTTTTT | CASSWKGAPNEKLFF